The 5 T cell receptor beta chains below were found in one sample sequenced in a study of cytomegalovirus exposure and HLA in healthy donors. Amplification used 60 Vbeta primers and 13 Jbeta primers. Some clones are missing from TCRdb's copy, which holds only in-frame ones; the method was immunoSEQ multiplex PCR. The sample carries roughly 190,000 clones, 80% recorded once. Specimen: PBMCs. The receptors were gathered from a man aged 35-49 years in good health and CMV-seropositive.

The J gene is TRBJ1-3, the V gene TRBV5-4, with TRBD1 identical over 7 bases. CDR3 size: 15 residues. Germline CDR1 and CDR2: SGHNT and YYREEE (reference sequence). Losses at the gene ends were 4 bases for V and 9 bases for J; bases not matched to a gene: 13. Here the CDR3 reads CASSTTGPSGSTIYF. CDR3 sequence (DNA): TGTGCCAGCAGCACGACAGGGCCGTCCGGGTCCACCATATATTTT.

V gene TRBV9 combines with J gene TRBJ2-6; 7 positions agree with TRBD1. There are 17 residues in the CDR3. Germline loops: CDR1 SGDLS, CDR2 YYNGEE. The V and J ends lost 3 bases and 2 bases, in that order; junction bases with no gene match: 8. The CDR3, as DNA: TGTGCCAGCAGCGATGACAGGGCGCCGGCTGGGGCCAACGTCCTGACTTTC. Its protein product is CASSDDRAPAGANVLTF. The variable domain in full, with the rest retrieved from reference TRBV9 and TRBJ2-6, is DSGVTQTPKHLITATGQRVTLRCSPRSGDLSVYWYQQSLDQGLQFLIQYYNGEERAKGNILERFSAQQFPDLHSELNLSSLELGDSALYFCASSDDRAPAGANVLTFGAGSRLTVL.

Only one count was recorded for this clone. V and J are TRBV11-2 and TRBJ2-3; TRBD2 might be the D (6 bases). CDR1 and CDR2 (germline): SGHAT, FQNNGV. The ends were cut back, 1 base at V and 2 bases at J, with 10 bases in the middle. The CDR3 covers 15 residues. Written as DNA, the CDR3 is TGTGCCAGCAGCTTAGCTGGGACTCACACAGATACGCAGTATTTT. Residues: CASSLAGTHTDTQYF.

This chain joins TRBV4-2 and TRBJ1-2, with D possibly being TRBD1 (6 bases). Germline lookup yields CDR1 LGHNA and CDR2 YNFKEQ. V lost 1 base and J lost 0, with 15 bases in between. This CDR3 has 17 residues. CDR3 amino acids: CASSQAAGAPTNYGYTF. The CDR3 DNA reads TGTGCCAGCAGCCAAGCGGCAGGGGCCCCAACTAACTATGGCTACACCTTC.

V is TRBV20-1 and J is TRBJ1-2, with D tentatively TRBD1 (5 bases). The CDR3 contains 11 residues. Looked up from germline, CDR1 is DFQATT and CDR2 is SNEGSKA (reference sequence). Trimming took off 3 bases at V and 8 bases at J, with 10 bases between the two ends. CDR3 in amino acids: CSARERGGYTF. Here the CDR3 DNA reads TGCAGTGCTAGGGAAAGGGGCGGCTACACCTTC.